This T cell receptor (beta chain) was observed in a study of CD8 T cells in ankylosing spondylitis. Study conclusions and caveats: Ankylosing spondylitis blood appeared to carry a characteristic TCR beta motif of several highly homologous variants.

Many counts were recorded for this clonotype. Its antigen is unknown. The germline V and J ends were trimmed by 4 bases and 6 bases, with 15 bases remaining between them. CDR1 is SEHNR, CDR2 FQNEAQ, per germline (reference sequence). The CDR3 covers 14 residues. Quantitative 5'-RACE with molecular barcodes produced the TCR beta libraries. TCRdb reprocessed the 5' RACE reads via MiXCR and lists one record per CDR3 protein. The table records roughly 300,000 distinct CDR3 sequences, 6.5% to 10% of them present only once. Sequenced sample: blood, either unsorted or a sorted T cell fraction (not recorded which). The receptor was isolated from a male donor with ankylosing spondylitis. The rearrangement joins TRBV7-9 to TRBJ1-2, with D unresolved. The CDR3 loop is CASSSNSDIDGYTF. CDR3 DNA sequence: TGTGCCAGCAGCTCGAACAGCGACATAGATGGCTACACCTTC.